The 4 T cell receptor beta chains presented below share a single source sample, sequenced in a study of shared clonotypes between healthy human individuals (dated by TCRdb to 2018 to 2021). The library came from the immunoSEQ multiplex PCR assay. TCRdb provides this immuneACCESS table in a form limited to in-frame rearrangements. Some clones are lacking; in checked studies, under half of them reflect an unresolved V gene, and why the rest are absent is not known. The table for this sample lists roughly 2 million clones; roughly 96% of them were counted only once. The ten largest clonotypes hold 0.1% to 0.15% of the sample. Sample: naive CD4+ T cells sorted from blood. The cell subset or site label corresponds to: CD45RA+ positively selected. Receptors were obtained from a man younger than 30 in good health.

This clone has a single count. V and J are TRBV1 and TRBJ1-2; the table's D call, TRBD1, was not checked against the DNA. TRBV1 constitutes a pseudogene. CDR3 length: 16 residues. CDR3 nucleotides: TGCACCAGCAGCCAAGAAAGGGGGCAACTCGCGAGGGGCTACACCTTC. It is translated as CTSSQERGQLARGYTF.

This chain connects TRBV4-3 to TRBJ2-3; 14 nucleotides agree with TRBD2. The CDR3 totals 20 residues. In germline, CDR1 is LGHNA, CDR2 YSLEER. The V and J ends lost 1 base and 0 bases, in that order; junction bases with no gene match: 9. The CDR3 DNA is TGCGCCAGCAGCCAAGGAGGGACTAGCGGGAGCCGTCCTAGCACAGATACGCAGTATTTT. Amino acids: CASSQGGTSGSRPSTDTQYF.

Worth noting for this clone: Other DNA sequences from this sample encode an identical CDR3 as well. The rearrangement uses TRBV18 and TRBJ1-5; D gene uncertain. The germline V gene has CDR1 KGHSH and CDR2 LQKENI. The CDR3 extends over 15 amino acids. V shed 2 bases and J shed 0 bases, with 8 bases lying between them. CDR3 residues: CASSPVGGSNQPQHF. The CDR3 DNA is TGTGCCAGCTCACCAGTGGGAGGTAGCAATCAGCCCCAGCATTTT.

Comment on this clone: Germline is not matched at one junction end, which may reflect a read error. The V gene is TRBV6-1, the J gene TRBJ2-1; possibly TRBD1 or TRBD2 for D (5 bases each). The CDR3 runs 12 residues. Germline V gives CDR1 MNHNS, CDR2 SASEGT. The CDR3 nucleotides are TGTGCCAGCAGTGGGGACCCCAATGGGCAGTTCTTC. It yields the protein CASSGDPNGQFF.